The present T cell receptor (beta chain) was sequenced within a study of PD-1 blockade in classical Hodgkin lymphoma. Study results and limitations: Baseline TCR diversity was reportedly lower in newly diagnosed patients than healthy donors. For complete responders, baseline diversity was comparable to that of newly diagnosed patients. Unlike CD8+ TCR diversity, which did not rise significantly by C4D1, CD4+ TCR diversity did.

With V trimmed by 6 bases and J by 6 bases, 5 bases remained unmatched. Looked up from germline, CDR1 is SQVTM and CDR2 is ANQGSEA. The length of the CDR3 is 12 residues. Generated by immunoSEQ multiplex PCR, the TCRdb table keeps only in-frame clones and is missing some. The data show roughly 150,000 clones, about 81% seen once. Every single patient, without exception, relapsed after autologous stem cell transplantation, and brentuximab vedotin exposure varied. Each best response was a complete response, a partial response or progressive disease. Concerning this clone itself: What it binds is unknown.

Source: peripheral blood mononuclear cells (PBMCs), taken before the second cycle of nivolumab. The chain is built from TRBV29-1 and TRBJ1-1, with 9 bases that match TRBD1. This TCR derives from a human donor with classical Hodgkin lymphoma. Here the CDR3 reads CSVGDRVSEAFF. CDR3 DNA sequence: TGCAGCGTCGGGGACAGGGTCTCTGAAGCTTTCTTT.